These T cell receptor beta chains were read from a single sample in a study of esophageal squamous cell carcinoma under preoperative chemotherapy. TCRdb fed the PCR reads into MiXCR, producing one record per CDR3 protein. The data contain about 19,000 distinct CDR3 sequences, under 60% of them singletons. Sampling was conducted from a patient given preoperative chemotherapy. The receptors derive from a human donor with esophageal squamous cell carcinoma. The donor label of this sample is uncertain. Each CDR3 is given with its conserved first and last residue. D genes are given only for firm matches. The size entry is marked missing in some rows and otherwise reads once, few, many or a size class.

medium-sized	TRBJ2-5	TRBV12-3/TRBV12-4	.	CASSRNSVGQETQYF	TGTGCCAGCAGCCGCAACTCAGTAGGGCAAGAGACCCAGTACTTC
few	TRBJ2-3	TRBV10-2	.	CASSPGLPLSDTQYF	TGCGCCAGCAGTCCGGGACTTCCATTATCGGATACGCAGTATTTT
large	TRBJ2-7	TRBV7-2	.	CASSAGIIYEQYF	TGTGCCAGCAGCGCCGGGATCATCTACGAGCAGTACTTC
medium-sized	TRBJ2-7	TRBV7-2	.	CASSLGRDWYYEQYF	TGTGCCAGCAGCTTAGGCCGGGACTGGTACTACGAGCAGTACTTC
medium-sized	TRBJ2-1	TRBV7-8	TRBD2	CASSPSRGLAGYNEQFF	TGTGCCAGCAGCCCCTCCCGTGGGCTAGCGGGTTACAATGAGCAGTTCTTC
.	TRBJ1-5	TRBV4-3	.	CASSQDIGQGTPQHF	TGCGCCAGCAGCCAAGATATCGGGCAGGGTACACCCCAGCATTTT
medium-sized	TRBJ2-3	TRBV7-8	.	CASSVQGWDTQYF	TGTGCCAGCAGCGTACAGGGTTGGGATACGCAGTATTTT
.	TRBJ2-5	TRBV7-2	.	CASSSDDRSQYF	TGTGCCAGCAGCTCCGACGACAGGTCACAGTACTTC
many	TRBJ2-7	TRBV12-3/TRBV12-4	.	CASSLERDVGEQYF	TGTGCCAGCAGTTTAGAAAGGGACGTGGGCGAGCAGTACTTC
.	TRBJ1-2	TRBV20-1	TRBD1	CSAGQGRDGYTF	TGCAGTGCCGGACAGGGCAGAGATGGCTACACCTTC
.	TRBJ2-1	TRBV4-3	.	CASSQGAGYEQFF	TGCGCCAGCAGCCAAGGTGCGGGCTACGAGCAGTTCTTC
.	TRBJ2-5	TRBV4-3	.	CASSQELGETQYF	TGCGCCAGCAGCCAAGAGTTGGGGGAGACCCAGTACTTC
many	TRBJ2-7	TRBV27	.	CASSFGRRGEQYF	TGTGCCAGCAGTTTTGGGCGGAGGGGAGAGCAGTACTTC
many	TRBJ2-1	TRBV7-2	.	CASSPKSWGYNEQFF	TGTGCCAGCAGCCCTAAGAGCTGGGGATACAATGAGCAGTTCTTC
large	TRBJ2-7	TRBV27	TRBD2	CASSLGREESYEQYF	TGTGCCAGCAGTTTAGGGCGGGAGGAATCCTACGAGCAGTACTTC
many	TRBJ2-5	TRBV10-1	.	CASTQETQYF	TGCGCCAGCACCCAAGAGACCCAGTACTTC
.	TRBJ1-2	TRBV12-3/TRBV12-4	.	CASSAGPVYYGYTF	TGTGCCAGCAGTGCGGGACCGGTATATTATGGCTACACCTTC
many	TRBJ1-1	TRBV11-3	.	CASSLGGIRTEAFF	TGTGCCAGCAGCTTAGGAGGGATCCGTACTGAAGCTTTCTTT
.	TRBJ2-3	TRBV20-1	TRBD1	CSARGITGVNTQYF	TGCAGTGCTAGAGGGATAACAGGGGTCAATACGCAGTATTTT
large	TRBJ2-7	TRBV7-2	.	CASSFRTESYEQYF	TGTGCCAGCAGCTTCCGGACAGAATCCTACGAGCAGTACTTC
.	TRBJ2-3	TRBV7-3	TRBD2	CARSAASGEQDTQYF	TGTGCCAGGAGCGCTGCGAGCGGGGAGCAAGATACGCAGTATTTC
.	TRBJ2-2	TRBV27	.	CASSFGYYGAASTGEQFF	TGTGCCAGCAGTTTCGGGTATTACGGGGCAGCGAGCACCGGGGAGCAGTTTTTT
few	TRBJ2-3	TRBV12-3/TRBV12-4	TRBD2	CASSSGLAGGATDTQYF	TGTGCCAGCAGTTCCGGACTAGCGGGAGGTGCCACAGATACGCAGTATTTT
.	TRBJ2-3	TRBV7-7	TRBD2	CASSPLAGGPTDTQYF	TGTGCCAGCAGCCCACTAGCGGGAGGGCCAACAGATACGCAGTATTTT
many	TRBJ2-6	TRBV5-4	.	CASSQDNSGANVLTF	TGTGCCAGCAGTCAGGACAACTCTGGGGCCAACGTCCTGACTTTC
.	TRBJ2-2	TRBV11-1	.	CASSLEGGANTGELFF	TGTGCCAGCAGCTTAGAGGGCGGTGCGAACACCGGGGAGCTGTTTTTT
.	TRBJ2-7	TRBV7-2	TRBD2	CASSQIGRVNEQYF	TGTGCCAGCAGCCAAATCGGGAGGGTCAACGAGCAGTACTTC
.	TRBJ2-1	TRBV7-8	.	CASSSRAGGRPSSYNEQFF	TGTGCCAGCAGTTCCAGGGCCGGTGGGAGGCCAAGCTCCTACAATGAGCAGTTCTTC
.	TRBJ2-3	TRBV7-2	.	CASSASGLGGTDTQYF	TGTGCCAGCAGCGCCTCAGGGCTGGGGGGCACAGATACGCAGTATTTT
few	TRBJ2-1	TRBV11-3	TRBD2	CASSFSGTSGGPDNEQFF	TGTGCCAGCAGCTTCTCCGGGACTAGCGGGGGCCCCGACAATGAGCAGTTCTTC
.	TRBJ2-3	TRBV20-1	.	CSAAQDTQYF	TGCAGTGCTGCGCAAGATACGCAGTATTTT
few	TRBJ2-7	TRBV7-9	.	CASSPPWTYYEQYF	TGTGCCAGCAGCCCCCCGTGGACCTACTACGAGCAGTACTTC
few	TRBJ2-3	TRBV28	.	CASSLSADTQYF	TGTGCCAGCAGTTTGAGCGCAGATACGCAGTATTTT
few	TRBJ2-7	TRBV7-8	TRBD1	CASIKTTGRNEQYF	TGTGCCAGCATCAAAACGACAGGGCGGAACGAGCAGTACTTC
many	TRBJ2-5	TRBV7-6	.	CASSLTLGIQETQYF	TGTGCCAGCAGCCTGACCCTGGGAATCCAAGAGACCCAGTACTTC
.	TRBJ2-4	TRBV11-3	.	CGSSSGRSTTDTQYF	TGTGGCAGCAGCTCGGGGCGGAGTACCACAGATACTCAGTACTTC
many	TRBJ2-5	TRBV7-2	.	CASNSQGQETQYF	TGTGCCAGCAACAGTCAGGGACAAGAGACCCAGTACTTC
.	TRBJ2-4	TRBV11-2	.	CASSVSGLGATDTQYF	TGTGCCAGCAGCGTGTCGGGGCTCGGAGCCACAGATACTCAGTACTTC
once	TRBJ2-2	TRBV7-7	TRBD1	CASRKDRSTGELYF	TGTGCCAGCAGAAAGGACAGGAGCACAGGGGAGCTGTATTTT
.	TRBJ2-5	TRBV19	.	CASSIRGQQQETQYF	TGTGCCAGTAGTATAAGAGGACAGCAACAAGAGACCCAGTACTTC
once	TRBJ2-7	TRBV11-3	.	CASSLSAIVFNEQYF	TGTGCCAGCAGCTTATCAGCGATAGTATTCAATGAGCAGTACTTC
few	TRBJ1-5	TRBV10-3	.	CAIRDSGSDQPQHF	TGTGCCATCAGAGACAGTGGGTCCGATCAGCCCCAGCATTTT
.	TRBJ2-3	TRBV7-8	TRBD2	CARSCSTSKETQYF	TGTGCCAGGAGCTGTTCGACTAGCAAAGAGACGCAGTATTTT
many	TRBJ2-4	TRBV10-1	.	CASSERGKNIQYF	TGCGCCAGCAGTGAGAGGGGGAAAAACATTCAGTACTTC
few	TRBJ2-1	TRBV12-3/TRBV12-4	TRBD2	CASRHSGRRDNEQFF	TGTGCCAGCAGGCATAGCGGGAGGAGGGACAATGAGCAGTTCTTC
many	TRBJ2-3	TRBV10-3	TRBD2	CAIRGGLAGENTDTQYF	TGTGCCATCAGGGGGGGACTAGCGGGAGAAAACACAGATACGCAGTATTTT
.	TRBJ2-5	TRBV7-2	TRBD1	CATGLRDRGRKTQYF	TGTGCCACCGGCCTCCGGGACAGGGGGCGAAAGACGCAGTATTTC
.	TRBJ2-7	TRBV28	.	CASARGHEQYF	TGTGCCAGCGCAAGGGGCCACGAGCAGTACTTC
.	TRBJ2-1	TRBV27	TRBD2	CASSLDGTSGSFYNEQFF	TGTGCCAGCAGTTTGGATGGGACTAGCGGGAGTTTTTACAATGAGCAGTTCTTC
once	TRBJ2-3	TRBV7-2	.	CASSGRRGRGQDTQYF	TGTGCCAGCAGCGGACGCCGGGGCCGTGGCCAAGATACGCAGTATTTC
many	TRBJ1-2	TRBV5-4	.	CASSLDEGHNGYTF	TGTGCCAGCAGCTTGGACGAGGGGCATAATGGCTACACCTTC
.	TRBJ2-3	TRBV6-1	.	CASSGGIHSTDTQYF	TGTGCCAGCAGCGGCGGGATCCACAGCACAGATACGCAGTATTTT
.	TRBJ2-1	TRBV11-1	.	CASSPNHISNNEQFF	TGTGCCAGCAGCCCAAATCATATTTCCAACAATGAGCAGTTCTTC
.	TRBJ2-1	TRBV12-3/TRBV12-4	TRBD2	CASSPLAGIMRDEQFF	TGTGCCAGCAGCCCACTAGCGGGGATTATGCGAGATGAGCAGTTCTTC
.	TRBJ2-7	TRBV11-2	.	CASGGSGVRAQDTQYF	TGTGCCAGCGGGGGGTCGGGGGTCCGCGCCCAAGATACGCAGTACTTC
many	TRBJ2-7	TRBV6-6	.	CASSRTLYEQYF	TGTGCCAGCAGCCGGACTCTCTACGAGCAGTACTTC
.	TRBJ2-3	TRBV12-3/TRBV12-4	.	CASRLGGARSTDTQYF	TGTGCCAGCAGATTAGGGGGGGCTCGTAGCACAGATACGCAGTATTTT